This entry lists 20 T cell receptor beta chains sequenced from one sample in a study of cytomegalovirus exposure and HLA in healthy donors. Amplification used 60 Vbeta primers and 13 Jbeta primers. Sequenced by immunoSEQ multiplex PCR; TCRdb stores in-frame clones only, minus some. Of about 130,000 clones detected, 80% appear once; the ten largest clones hold around 2.2%. The sample was PBMCs. These receptor sequences come from a man aged 25 to 40 in good health and CMV-seronegative.

This chain joins TRBV19 and TRBJ2-7; the match to TRBD2 covers 8 bases. The CDR3 is made up of 15 amino acids. Losses at the gene ends were 1 base for V and 7 bases for J; bases not matched to a gene: 9. Germline values: CDR1 LNHDA, CDR2 SQIVND (reference sequence). The CDR3: CASSIVTSGTNEQYF. In nucleotides, the CDR3 is TGTGCCAGTAGTATAGTAACTAGCGGAACCAATGAGCAGTACTTC.

This chain links TRBV6-5 with TRBJ2-1; no clear D. V lost 0 bases and J 8 bases, leaving 5 bases between the germline ends. The CDR3 runs to 12 residues. CDR1 and CDR2 from the germline V gene are MNHEY and SVGAGI. The CDR3 protein is CASSYSGDEQFF. For the CDR3, the DNA is TGTGCCAGCAGTTACTCTGGAGATGAGCAGTTCTTC.

The chain recombines TRBV7-8 with TRBJ2-3, with 11 nucleotides matching TRBD2. J gave up 4 bases and V 4 bases, and 7 bases lay outside the gene matches. The CDR3 sequence is 16 residues long. CDR1 and CDR2 from the germline V gene are SGHVS and FQNEAQ. The CDR3 loop reads CASSYRLAGLSDTQYF. The CDR3 DNA is TGTGCCAGCAGCTACCGACTAGCGGGATTGTCAGATACGCAGTATTTT.

The chain has TRBV28 and TRBJ2-7, with a tentative D call TRBD2 (6 bases). The CDR3 is made up of 14 amino acids. Between the trimmed V and J ends, which lost 6 bases and 3 bases, there was a span of 15 bases. The V gene's germline CDR1 is MDHEN and CDR2 SYDVKM. The CDR3 DNA sequence: TGTGCCAGCAGGACGACTAGAAAGGTCTACGAGCAGTACTTC. Protein: CASRTTRKVYEQYF.

The sample holds one count of this clone. The rearrangement joins TRBV9 to TRBJ1-5; D is unclear. The ends were cut back, 4 bases at V and 1 base at J, with 12 bases in the middle. Germline V gene data show CDR1 as SGDLS and CDR2 as YYNGEE. The CDR3 loop spans 15 amino acids. CDR3 in DNA: TGTGCCAGCAGCCCCACGGGTGGAAGCAATCAGCCCCAGCATTTT. Translated, it gives CASSPTGGSNQPQHF.

In regard to this clone: Distinct nucleotide sequences in the sample also encode this CDR3. The rearrangement uses TRBV7-2 and TRBJ1-2; D is unresolved. CDR3 length equals 12 residues. Deletions cut 5 bases from V and 0 bases from J, with 4 bases between. Germline V lookup: CDR1 SGHTA, CDR2 FQGNSA. DNA for the CDR3: TGTGCCAGCAGCCGAGCTAACTATGGCTACACCTTC. It specifies CASSRANYGYTF.

Written as DNA, the CDR3 is TGTGCCAGCAGTTACTCGAAGCGAGTGGATTTAGCTGAAGCTTTCTTT. It translates to CASSYSKRVDLAEAFF. The chain couples TRBV6-5 to TRBJ1-1; D is undetermined. The V end lost 0 bases, the J end lost 6 bases, and 17 bases lay between the germline ends. In germline, CDR1 is MNHEY, CDR2 SVGAGI. This CDR3 comprises 16 residues.

The gene calls are TRBV5-4 and TRBJ2-7, with 11 bases that match TRBD2. The V and J ends lost 2 bases and 5 bases, in that order; junction bases with no gene match: 6. CDR3 length: 15 amino acids. Looked up from germline, CDR1 is SGHNT and CDR2 is YYREEE (reference sequence). CDR3 DNA sequence: TGTGCCAGCAGCTTTCGACTAGCGGGACAAAACGAGCAGTACTTC. It yields the protein CASSFRLAGQNEQYF.

Worth noting for this clone: Its ends do not fully match the called genes, so a read error is possible. Different DNA sequences within this sample yield the same CDR3. This rearrangement joins TRBV30 to TRBJ1-1, with 7 bases aligning to TRBD1. This CDR3 is built from 20 residues. Per the germline V gene, CDR1 is GTSNPN and CDR2 is SVGIG (reference sequence). This CDR3 is CAWLFSTSPGQALKSTEAFF. The CDR3 DNA reads as TGTGCCTGGCTCTTCTCCACTTCCCCTGGACAGGCCCTGAAAAGCACTGAAGCCTTCTTT.

This chain joins TRBV6-5 and TRBJ2-2, with TRBD2 matching over 7 bases. Germline V lookup: CDR1 MNHEY, CDR2 SVGAGI. The CDR3 contains 15 residues. J gave up 1 base and V 6 bases, and 5 bases lay outside the gene matches. CDR3 DNA sequence: TGTGCCAGCAGGCCCAGCGGGATGAACACCGGGGAGCTGTTTTTT. Amino acid sequence: CASRPSGMNTGELFF.

The chain combines TRBV7-2 with TRBJ2-1; no definite D call. V was shortened by 2 bases and J by 6 bases, with 5 bases between the two germline ends. CDR3 length: 12 residues. From germline, CDR1 is SGHTA and CDR2 FQGNSA. CDR3 sequence reads: CASSLPLNEQFF. In DNA form, the CDR3 reads TGTGCCAGCAGCTTACCTCTCAATGAGCAGTTCTTC.

The genes are TRBV28 and TRBJ1-2; D not resolved. V was trimmed by 3 bases and J by 8 bases, leaving 7 bases between them. CDR1 MDHEN and CDR2 SYDVKM come from the germline V gene. CDR3 size: 11 residues. The CDR3 spells CASSFGRGYTF. CDR3 DNA sequence: TGTGCCAGCAGTTTCGGGAGAGGCTACACCTTC.

This chain uses TRBV25-1 with TRBJ2-7; unclear D gene. This CDR3 has 13 amino acids. V dropped 3 bases and J dropped 0 bases, with 6 bases sitting between them. In germline, CDR1 is MGHDK, CDR2 SYGVNS. CDR3 amino acids: CASSDTNSYEQYF. The CDR3 DNA sequence: TGTGCCAGCAGTGACACAAACTCCTACGAGCAGTACTTC.

The V gene is TRBV6-4, the J gene TRBJ2-7; no reliable D call. Trimming shortened V by 8 bases and J by 5 bases, and 25 bases separated the two germline ends. The V gene's germline CDR1 is MRHNA and CDR2 SNTAGT. The CDR3 sequence is 16 residues long. CDR3 residues: CASGSLERRLEDEQYF. The CDR3 bases are TGTGCCAGCGGATCTCTGGAGCGTAGGCTGGAAGACGAGCAGTACTTC.

This CDR3 is CASSLVGGETQYF. CDR3 DNA sequence: TGTGCCAGCAGCTTAGTTGGAGGGGAGACCCAGTACTTC. The V gene is TRBV7-2, the J gene TRBJ2-5; tentatively, D is TRBD2 (6 bases). Trimming pared 1 base from V and 5 bases from J, leaving 8 bases between. This CDR3 is 13 amino acids long. Per the germline V gene, CDR1 is SGHTA and CDR2 is FQGNSA.

The chain couples TRBV18 to TRBJ1-2; D is perhaps TRBD1 (5 bases). Germline V gene data show CDR1 as KGHSH and CDR2 as LQKENI. The CDR3 runs to 13 residues. V lost 2 bases, J lost 7 bases, and 11 bases lay in between. The CDR3 reads CASSPSTGGGYTF. In DNA, the CDR3 is TGTGCCAGCTCACCATCTACAGGTGGTGGCTACACCTTC.

The chain is built from TRBV19 and TRBJ1-1; 7 bases are shared with TRBD1. CDR3 size: 15 residues. CDR1 is LNHDA, CDR2 SQIVND, per germline (reference sequence). V shed 5 bases, J shed 0 bases, and the junction held 6 bases outside the gene matches. The DNA of the CDR3 is TGTGCCAGTAGTGCTTTGGGACAGCTGAACACTGAAGCTTTCTTT. Translation: CASSALGQLNTEAFF.

This rearrangement joins TRBV28 to TRBJ2-3; TRBD2 agrees at 15 bases. CDR1 is MDHEN and CDR2 is SYDVKM in the germline V gene. With V trimmed by 8 bases and J by 10 bases, 4 bases remained unmatched. The CDR3 is made up of 13 amino acids. The CDR3 DNA follows: TGTGCCAGCGGACTAGCGGGAGGGGACGCGCAGTATTTT. This encodes CASGLAGGDAQYF. The full variable domain, in which reference TRBV28 and TRBJ2-3 provide the parts outside the CDR3, is DVKVTQSSRYLVKRTGEKVFLECVQDMDHENMFWYRQDPGLGLRLIYFSYDVKMKEKGDIPEGYSVSREKKERFSLILESASTNQTSMYLCASGLAGGDAQYFGPGTRLTVL.

V usage is TRBV7-9 and J usage is TRBJ2-1, with TRBD2 matching 14 bases. The germline CDR1 and CDR2 sequences are SEHNR and FQNEAQ (reference sequence). The J segment lost 11 bases and the V segment lost 5 bases, leaving 5 bases of the junction unmatched. This CDR3 is 14 amino acids long. The CDR3 sequence: CASSPGLAGGKQFF. The CDR3 coding sequence is TGTGCCAGCAGCCCAGGACTAGCGGGGGGTAAGCAGTTCTTC.

This chain uses TRBV27 with TRBJ2-7; no reliable D call. The CDR3 runs to 14 residues. Germline V CDR1 and CDR2: MNHEY, SMNVEV (reference sequence). Deletions cut 0 bases from V and 5 bases from J, with 11 bases between. As DNA, the CDR3 is TGTGCCAGCAGTTTATCAGGCGCAGGAAACGAGCAGTACTTC. Translating it yields CASSLSGAGNEQYF.